This T cell receptor beta chain emerged from a study of cytomegalovirus exposure and HLA in healthy donors. Researchers ran the PCR with 60 Vbeta and 13 Jbeta primers. The repertoire was sequenced with immunoSEQ multiplex PCR; TCRdb's copy has only in-frame clones and lacks some. The table shows 200,000 or so clones, with about 87% occurring only once. Findings of the study overall: In vitro work confirmed that a few CMV-associated chains recognize CMV antigens. Looking again later, the authors saw that most CMV-associated TCR beta chains seemed HLA-restricted. The study assumed roughly uniform donor sequencing depth for presence/absence analyses.

The CDR3 consists of 14 residues. Germline trimming cut 4 bases from V and 5 bases from J; bases unmatched to any gene: 7. Looked up from germline, CDR1 is SGHDT and CDR2 is YYEEEE. A remark on this clone: What it binds is unknown.

Input material: PBMCs. The genes are TRBV5-6 and TRBJ2-3; 7 bases are a match to TRBD1. The sequence was obtained from a young man in good health and CMV-seronegative. The CDR3 region is CASSPKGGGDTQYF. CDR3 in DNA: TGTGCCAGCAGCCCCAAAGGGGGCGGAGATACGCAGTATTTT.